The subject of this entry is one T cell receptor beta chain. The antigen is undetermined. Assay: immunoSEQ multiplex PCR; the TCRdb copy retains only in-frame clones and omits some. Of about 2 million clones in the sample, 90% to 95% were seen once. The length of the CDR3 is 13 residues. The V gene's germline CDR1 is MNHNS and CDR2 SASEGT. V was cut by 7 bases and J by 4 bases, with 11 bases left in between. This entry comes from a study of shared clonotypes between healthy human individuals. Findings of the study overall: Relative to clonotypes present in all four donors, those not shared had lower generation probabilities.

The receptor comes from a man aged 18 to 29 in good health. The sample was naive CD4+ T cells sorted from blood. Regarding subset: CD45RA+ positively selected. The chain combines TRBV6-1 with TRBJ1-3, with D perhaps matching TRBD1 (5 bases). The CDR3 nucleotides read TGTGCCAGCACCCTGACAGAAGGAAACACCATATATTTT. This sequence encodes CASTLTEGNTIYF.